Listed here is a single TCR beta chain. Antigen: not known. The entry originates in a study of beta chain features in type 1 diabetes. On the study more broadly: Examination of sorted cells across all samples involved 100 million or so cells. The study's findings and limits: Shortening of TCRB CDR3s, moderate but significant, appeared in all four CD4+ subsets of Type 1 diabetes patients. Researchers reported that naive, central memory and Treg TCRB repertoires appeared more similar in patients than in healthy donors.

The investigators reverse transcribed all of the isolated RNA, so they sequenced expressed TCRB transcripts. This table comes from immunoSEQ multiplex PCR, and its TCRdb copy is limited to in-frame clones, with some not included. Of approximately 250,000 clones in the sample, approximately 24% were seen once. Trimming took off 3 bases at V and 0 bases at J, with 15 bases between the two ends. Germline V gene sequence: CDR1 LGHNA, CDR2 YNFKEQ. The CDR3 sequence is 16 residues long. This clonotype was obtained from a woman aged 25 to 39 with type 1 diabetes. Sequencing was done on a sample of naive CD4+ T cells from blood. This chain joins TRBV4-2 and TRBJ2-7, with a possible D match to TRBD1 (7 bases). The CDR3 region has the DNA TGTGCCAGCAGCCAGGAGGGACAGTGGTCCTCCTACGAGCAGTACTTC. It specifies CASSQEGQWSSYEQYF.